Each of the 8 T cell receptor beta chains below was sequenced from the same sample in a study of blood T cells in healthy people across ages. PCR was performed a second time for about 7 to 12 cycles using a sample-barcoded 5' primer and a J-beta primer mix. Each CDR3 protein gets one entry after TCRdb re-called the 5' RACE reads with MiXCR. The repertoire holds about 800,000 distinct CDR3 sequences, with around 25% as singletons. In addition, the sample was reused for a study of T cells of mothers and their children.

Specimen: blood. The receptors were sampled from a boy under 18 in good health.

The V gene is TRBV6-1, the J gene TRBJ2-3, with 9 positions matching TRBD2. V was pared by 2 bases and J by 5 bases, with 8 bases of the junction left unmatched. CDR3 length equals 16 residues. Per the germline V gene, CDR1 is MNHNS and CDR2 is SASEGT. CDR3 sequence (DNA): TGTGCCAGCAGTGAATGGGGCGGGAGGGCCATAGATACGCAGTATTTT. This translates into CASSEWGGRAIDTQYF.

The sample holds a few counts of this clonotype. The genes are TRBV7-6 and TRBJ1-1, with TRBD1 matching 7 bases. The CDR3 spans 14 residues. The junction had 2 bases not matched to a gene; V was cut back by 4 bases and J by 0 bases. The V gene's germline CDR1 is SGHVS and CDR2 FNYEAQ. This CDR3 is CASSSGQVNTEAFF. CDR3 bases: TGTGCCAGCAGCTCCGGACAGGTGAACACTGAAGCTTTCTTT.

This chain joins TRBV20-1 and TRBJ2-1; no clear D. The CDR3 contains 11 residues. Germline V gene sequence: CDR1 DFQATT, CDR2 SNEGSKA (reference sequence). V lost 6 bases, J lost 0 bases, and 3 bases lay in between. In DNA form, the CDR3 reads TGCAGTGCCAACTCCTACAATGAGCAGTTCTTC. Its translation: CSANSYNEQFF.

The J gene is TRBJ2-5, the V gene TRBV3-1, with 9 bases identical to TRBD2. V shed 4 bases, J shed 2 bases, and the junction held 11 bases outside the gene matches. Germline V gene data show CDR1 as LGHDT and CDR2 as YNNKEL (reference sequence). The CDR3 is 17 amino acids. DNA of the CDR3: TGTGCCAGCAGCCCTCCATGGACTAGCGAAGGGCAAGAGACCCAGTACTTC. This codes for CASSPPWTSEGQETQYF.

This clonotype was found a few times. The V and J genes are TRBV20-1 and TRBJ2-2; 8 bases fit TRBD2. The length of the CDR3 is 13 residues. Looked up from germline, CDR1 is DFQATT and CDR2 is SNEGSKA (reference sequence). The J segment lost 7 bases and the V segment lost 4 bases, leaving 5 bases of the junction unmatched. The CDR3 coding sequence is TGCAGTGCTACGGGGGGGCTTAGCGGGGAGCTGTTTTTT. It is translated as CSATGGLSGELFF.

The sample holds a few counts of this clonotype. The chain recombines TRBV29-1 with TRBJ2-5, with D unresolved. The CDR3 consists of 10 residues. CDR1 and CDR2 (germline): SQVTM, ANQGSEA. V dropped 2 bases and J dropped 10 bases, with 8 bases sitting between them. CDR3 loop: CSVETSGQYF. In DNA, the CDR3 is TGCAGCGTTGAAACTTCTGGCCAGTACTTC.

CDR3 residues: CASSFWDNMNTEAFF. The CDR3 DNA reads as TGTGCCAGCAGCTTCTGGGACAACATGAACACTGAAGCTTTCTTT. The chain combines TRBV7-2 with TRBJ1-1; D may be TRBD1 (6 bases). Germline loops: CDR1 SGHTA, CDR2 FQGNSA. The V and J ends lost 3 bases and 0 bases respectively, with 11 bases between them. CDR3 length: 15 amino acids.

CDR3 sequence reads: CASSLGVQTNEKLFF. The CDR3 coding sequence is TGTGCCAGCAGCTTAGGGGTACAGACTAATGAAAAACTGTTTTTT. The chain has TRBV7-8 and TRBJ1-4; D gene unclear. CDR3 length equals 15 residues. V lost 1 base and J lost 2, with 8 bases in between. CDR1 and CDR2 from the germline V gene are SGHVS and FQNEAQ.